This TCR beta chain was identified during a study of T-cell reconstitution after alpha-beta-depleted transplantation in children. This clonotype came up a few times. Per germline, CDR1 DFQATT and CDR2 SNEGSKA (reference sequence). The CDR3 sequence is 14 residues long. V lost 2 bases to trimming and J lost 6 bases, with 17 bases between them. It was with unique molecular identifiers that the TCRbeta library was prepared. TCRdb reanalysed the PCR reads using MiXCR and keeps one entry per CDR3 protein. This table has about 830,000 distinct CDR3 sequences, around 17% appearing once. This sequence originates from a male patient between 10 and 17 years old who had a stem cell transplant for acute lymphoblastic leukemia, so the T cells may come from the graft donor. The rearrangement uses TRBV20-1 and TRBJ2-7; tentative D call: TRBD1 (6 bases). This specimen consisted of PBMCs, mostly from graft donor cells, obtained 360 days after TCRalphabeta/CD19-depleted stem cell transplant. DNA for the CDR3: TGCAGTGCTAGACATATGACAGGTCGCACCGAGCAGTACTTC. It yields the protein CSARHMTGRTEQYF.